The next 16 T cell receptor beta chains were all read from a single sample in a study of OX40 agonist ivuxolimab in advanced cancers. TCRdb's table, derived via immunoSEQ multiplex PCR, lists solely in-frame clones and lacks some. The table lists fewer than 100,000 clones, around 88% of them singletons. The sequenced sample was CD4+ or CD8+ T cells sorted from blood, obtained in a trial of the OX40 agonist ivuxolimab. The receptor source for this set is an adult with an advanced solid tumor such as melanoma, head and neck, liver or kidney cancer.

The gene calls are TRBV4-1 and TRBJ2-7; TRBD1 agrees at 7 bases. This CDR3 has 13 residues. The trim removed 3 bases at V and 6 bases at J, leaving 5 bases unmatched. CDR1 and CDR2 from the germline V gene are MGHRA and YSYEKL. The CDR3 spells CASSQSDRAEQYF. CDR3 DNA sequence: TGCGCCAGCAGCCAGTCTGACAGGGCCGAGCAGTACTTC.

This clone has just one count. CDR3 amino acids: CASSVAPSGDTEAFF. The CDR3 DNA follows: TGTGCCAGCAGCGTAGCGCCGTCAGGGGACACTGAAGCTTTCTTT. V gene TRBV9 combines with J gene TRBJ1-1, with D possibly matching TRBD1 (6 bases). Germline V gene sequence: CDR1 SGDLS, CDR2 YYNGEE. There are 15 residues in the CDR3. V lost 0 bases, J lost 3 bases, and 12 bases lay in between.

This chain links TRBV28 with TRBJ1-1; 9 bases are shared with TRBD1. The CDR3 is 13 amino acids. Looked up from germline, CDR1 is MDHEN and CDR2 is SYDVKM. V lost 9 bases, J lost 5 bases, and 7 bases stayed unmatched. CDR3 sequence: CASKQGAWTEAFF. The DNA of the CDR3 is TGTGCCAGTAAACAGGGGGCGTGGACTGAAGCTTTCTTT.

This clone was recorded at least ten times. V usage is TRBV27 and J usage is TRBJ1-5; tentatively, D is TRBD1 (5 bases). Between the trimmed V and J ends, which lost 5 bases and 2 bases, there was a span of 13 bases. The CDR3 loop spans 15 amino acids. Germline V CDR1 and CDR2: MNHEY, SMNVEV (reference sequence). Here the CDR3 reads CASSRGDIGNQPQHF. CDR3 nucleotide sequence: TGTGCCAGCAGTAGAGGGGATATCGGCAATCAGCCCCAGCATTTT.

This clone has just one count. The chain joins TRBV7-9 to TRBJ2-2; D is unclear. This CDR3 has 14 residues. Between the trimmed V and J ends, which lost 2 bases and 1 base, there was a span of 5 bases. CDR1 is SEHNR and CDR2 is FQNEAQ in the germline V gene (reference sequence). For the CDR3, the DNA is TGTGCCAGCAGCTTAAAAGGGAACACCGGGGAGCTGTTTTTT. Translating gives CASSLKGNTGELFF.

J is TRBJ1-4 and V is TRBV6-1; D gene ambiguous. V lost 4 bases to trimming and J lost 1 base, with 13 bases between them. Germline CDR1 reads MNHNS; CDR2 reads SASEGT. The length of the CDR3 is 16 residues. In DNA, the CDR3 is TGTGCCAGCAGTGGCAGCATAGGAGGAACTAATGAAAAACTGTTTTTT. Translation: CASSGSIGGTNEKLFF.

This sequence joins TRBV9 and TRBJ2-1, with 10 positions matching TRBD2. Germline CDR1 SGDLS, CDR2 YYNGEE. CDR3 length: 16 residues. Trimming took 3 bases from V and 7 from J; bases not matched to a gene: 10. CDR3 in amino acids: CASSARRLAGVNEQFF. In DNA, the CDR3 is TGTGCCAGCAGCGCGAGGCGGCTAGCGGGAGTTAATGAGCAGTTCTTC.

The chain's CDR3 is CASSLGLAGTGELFF. For the CDR3, the DNA is TGTGCCAGCAGTTTGGGGCTAGCGGGAACCGGGGAGCTGTTTTTT. This chain uses TRBV27 with TRBJ2-2, with 9 bases fitting TRBD2. V lost 3 bases, J lost 5 bases, and 4 bases stayed unmatched. The germline gives CDR1 MNHEY, CDR2 SMNVEV (reference sequence). CDR3 length equals 15 residues.

V and J are TRBV15 and TRBJ2-7; 7 nucleotides line up with TRBD1. Germline V lookup: CDR1 LNHNV, CDR2 YYDKDF (reference sequence). CDR3 length: 14 residues. J was trimmed by 2 bases and V by 5 bases; bases with no gene match: 6. The CDR3 is CATSYNRGTYEQYF. The DNA of the CDR3 is TGTGCCACCAGCTATAACAGGGGAACCTACGAGCAGTACTTC.

The chain has TRBV7-2 and TRBJ2-1; the match to TRBD2 covers 13 bases. The germline gives CDR1 SGHTA, CDR2 FQGNSA. This CDR3 region has 17 residues. Germline trimming cut 5 bases from V and 7 bases from J; bases unmatched to any gene: 11. The CDR3 here is CASSLQPGLAGLNEQFF. The CDR3 region has the DNA TGTGCCAGCAGCCTCCAGCCGGGACTAGCGGGACTAAATGAGCAGTTCTTC.

The genes are TRBV7-2 and TRBJ1-6; D ambiguous. Germline V gives CDR1 SGHTA, CDR2 FQGNSA. Trimming pared 5 bases from V and 0 bases from J, leaving 5 bases between. The CDR3 is 14 amino acids. CDR3 bases: TGTGCCAGCAGCCTGAGCTCCTATAATTCACCCCTCCACTTT. Translation gives CASSLSSYNSPLHF.

This clone is termed medium-sized. The chain carries TRBV6-4 and TRBJ2-1; TRBD2 matches 12 bases. The length of the CDR3 is 14 residues. In germline, CDR1 is MRHNA, CDR2 SNTAGT. Trimming at V came to 5 bases and at J to 5 bases, leaving 1 base not matched to a gene. The CDR3 region is CASSRLAGDNEQFF. CDR3 DNA sequence: TGTGCCAGCAGTCGACTAGCGGGGGACAATGAGCAGTTCTTC.

The chain employs TRBV2 and TRBJ1-1, with a tentative D call TRBD1 (5 bases). Trimming left V 6 bases short and J 1 base short, with 9 bases between. Germline assignment: CDR1 SNHLY and CDR2 FYNNEI. The CDR3 loop spans 13 amino acids. The CDR3: CASSPRENTEAFF. In nucleotides, the CDR3 is TGTGCCAGCAGCCCCAGGGAGAACACTGAAGCTTTCTTT.

CDR3 loop: CASTHGDSNEKLFF. DNA for the CDR3: TGTGCCAGTACCCATGGGGACAGCAATGAAAAACTGTTTTTT. The J gene is TRBJ1-4, the V gene TRBV19, with 7 bases matching TRBD1. Per germline, CDR1 LNHDA and CDR2 SQIVND (reference sequence). V lost 7 bases, J lost 5 bases, and 7 bases stayed unmatched. The CDR3 totals 14 residues.

Written as DNA, the CDR3 is TGTGCCAGCAGCTTAGAGAGGGGGACAGGGAGCTCCTACGAGCAGTACTTC. Amino acids: CASSLERGTGSSYEQYF. This sequence joins TRBV7-9 and TRBJ2-7, with 9 positions matching TRBD1. The length of the CDR3 is 17 residues. Germline V gives CDR1 SEHNR, CDR2 FQNEAQ (reference sequence). The J segment lost 0 bases and the V segment lost 1 base, leaving 7 bases of the junction unmatched. Full variable domain (missing parts from reference TRBV7-9 and TRBJ2-7): DTGVSQNPRHKITKRGQNVTFRCDPISEHNRLYWYRQTLGQGPEFLTYFQNEAQLEKSRLLSDRFSAERPKGSFSTLEIQRTEQGDSAMYLCASSLERGTGSSYEQYFGPGTRLTVT.

The rearrangement uses TRBV4-3 and TRBJ2-3; D is perhaps TRBD1 (7 bases). CDR3 size: 18 residues. Germline V gene sequence: CDR1 LGHNA, CDR2 YSLEER. Trimming removed 4 bases from V and 2 bases from J, with 22 bases in between. The CDR3 here is CASSRRPGGTPYTDTQYF. DNA of the CDR3: TGCGCCAGCAGCCGTCGCCCAGGGGGGACGCCGTACACAGATACGCAGTATTTT.